This record concerns one T cell receptor (beta chain) sequence. Authors' analysis steps: Amplification from reference gene primers served as the basis for estimated nucleated cell counts. The data were produced by immunoSEQ multiplex PCR, yet TCRdb's version contains in-frame clones alone and is incomplete. Clone size and V and J calls were adopted from that table, with D and trimming inferred from the DNA. The sample lists about 94,000 clones, around 67% seen once, with roughly 4% in the top ten. Seattle patient enrollment occurred during active infection, with longitudinal follow-up thereafter. This record comes from a study of blood T cell repertoires in COVID-19. In the study overall: Acute-phase and convalescent COVID-19 samples originated in the United States, Italy and Spain. The cDNA or gDNA used as material had been derived from T cells, B-cell-depleted T cells, or PBMCs.

This sequence was found in a man in his sixties or seventies with COVID-19, enrolled during active disease. Sequencing input: peripheral blood.

The CDR3 region is CASSLGQSLGEQYF. In DNA form, the CDR3 reads TGTGCCAGCAGCCTAGGACAGAGTTTGGGGGAGCAGTACTTC. The chain joins TRBV9 to TRBJ2-7; weak D call: TRBD1 (6 bases). The CDR3 consists of 14 residues. Between the trimmed V and J ends, which lost 4 bases and 7 bases, there was a span of 18 bases. Per germline, CDR1 SGDLS and CDR2 YYNGEE.